Presented here are 23 T cell receptor beta chains from one specimen sequenced in a study of T cells in Graves' hyperthyroidism and ophthalmopathy. Amplified regions were TCR beta CDR3 sequences from RNA transcripts. The TCR CDR3 was amplified in a first-round RT-PCR using the HTBI primer set. MiXCR was run by TCRdb on the multiplex PCR reads, yielding one entry per CDR3 protein. The sample carries fewer than 400,000 distinct CDR3 sequences, over 13% recorded once. Input material: blood. Receptors originate from a man in his fifties or sixties with Graves' ophthalmopathy.

J is TRBJ1-1 and V is TRBV18; 8 bases map to TRBD1. This CDR3 region has 15 residues. V was pared by 5 bases and J by 1 base, with 6 bases of the junction left unmatched. Germline CDR1 KGHSH, CDR2 LQKENI. The CDR3 sequence is CASSKDRGPNTEAFF. CDR3 nucleotides: TGTGCCAGCTCAAAAGACAGGGGCCCGAACACTGAAGCTTTCTTT. Full variable domain (remainder filled in from reference TRBV18 and TRBJ1-1): NAGVMQNPRHLVRRRGQEARLRCSPMKGHSHVYWYRQLPEEGLKFMVYLQKENIIDESGMPKERFSAEFPKEGPSILRIQQVVRGDSAAYFCASSKDRGPNTEAFFGQGTRLTVV.

This clonotype was picked up one time. Given a much more abundant clone one base away, this may be a read error. The V call is TRBV20-1, the J call TRBJ2-7; D might be TRBD1 (6 bases). V was cut by 7 bases and J by 2 bases, with 12 bases left in between. CDR1 and CDR2 (germline): DFQATT, SNEGSKA (reference sequence). This CDR3 is 12 amino acids long. The CDR3 loop reads CSVRGQPYEQYF. CDR3 coding DNA: TGCAGTGTCCGGGGACAACCCTACGAGCAGTACTTC.

This clonotype was detected many times. The chain links TRBV29-1 to TRBJ2-3; 7 nucleotides line up with TRBD1. This CDR3 is built from 14 residues. CDR1 is SQVTM, CDR2 ANQGSEA, per germline. The V segment lost 6 bases and the J segment 3 bases; nucleotides outside the gene matches: 9. In DNA, the CDR3 is TGCAGCGTCGAGTGGGGACAGCGGACAGATACGCAGTATTTT. Translating gives CSVEWGQRTDTQYF.

This clonotype was recorded many times. This chain connects TRBV13 to TRBJ1-1; D possibly corresponds to TRBD1 (5 bases). Germline V gives CDR1 PRHDT, CDR2 FYEKMQ (reference sequence). V lost 5 bases and J 1 base, leaving 11 bases between the germline ends. The CDR3 covers 14 residues. CDR3 sequence reads: CASSPNDRNTEAFF. CDR3 DNA sequence: TGTGCCAGCAGCCCCAATGACAGGAACACTGAAGCTTTCTTT.

This clonotype was seen repeatedly, ten times or more. This rearrangement joins TRBV20-1 to TRBJ2-1, with D perhaps matching TRBD2 (5 bases). V shed 4 bases and J shed 5 bases, with 18 bases lying between them. From germline, CDR1 is DFQATT and CDR2 SNEGSKA (reference sequence). The CDR3 sequence is 15 residues long. The CDR3 coding sequence is TGCAGTGCTAACACCCCCGGGATCCTAAACAATGAGCAGTTCTTC. The encoded protein is CSANTPGILNNEQFF.

This clonotype was detected only a few times. The gene calls are TRBV18 and TRBJ2-5, with 8 bases that match TRBD1. CDR1 KGHSH and CDR2 LQKENI come from the germline V gene. The junction had 5 bases not matched to a gene; V was cut back by 0 bases and J by 5 bases. The CDR3 spans 15 residues. This chain's CDR3 is CASSPPQGARETQYF. CDR3 sequence (DNA): TGTGCCAGCTCACCACCCCAGGGGGCGCGGGAGACCCAGTACTTC.

This clonotype was picked up many times. The chain uses TRBV11-2 and TRBJ1-2; no reliable D call. The CDR3 spans 14 residues. Germline assignment: CDR1 SGHAT and CDR2 FQNNGV. The V and J ends lost 4 bases and 4 bases respectively, with 13 bases between them. CDR3 amino acids: CASSSLHAIYGYTF. The CDR3 region has the DNA TGTGCCAGCAGCTCCCTCCATGCTATCTATGGCTACACCTTC. The complete variable domain, with remaining parts taken from reference TRBV11-2 and TRBJ1-2, reads EAGVAQSPRYKIIEKRQSVAFWCNPISGHATLYWYQQILGQGPKLLIQFQNNGVVDDSQLPKDRFSAERLKGVDSTLKIQPAKLEDSAVYLCASSSLHAIYGYTFGSGTRLTVV.

The chain combines TRBV20-1 with TRBJ2-1, with TRBD1 matching 10 bases. The CDR3 is made up of 14 amino acids. J was trimmed by 4 bases and V by 5 bases; bases with no gene match: 5. CDR1 is DFQATT, CDR2 SNEGSKA, per germline (reference sequence). CDR3 DNA: TGCAGTGCTTTCCGGGACAGGGGATACAATGAGCAGTTCTTC. It is translated as CSAFRDRGYNEQFF.

This sequence joins TRBV2 and TRBJ2-6; D possibly matches TRBD1 or TRBD2 (6 bases each). Germline lookup yields CDR1 SNHLY and CDR2 FYNNEI. The CDR3 sequence is 13 residues long. The CDR3 is CAGGGTGANVLTF. The CDR3 region has the DNA TGTGCAGGAGGGGGTACTGGGGCCAACGTCCTGACTTTC. Filled out from reference TRBV2 and TRBJ2-6, the complete variable domain reads EPEVTQTPSHQVTQMGQEVILRCVPISNHLYFYWYRQILGQKVEFLVSFYNNEISEKSEIFDDQFSVERPDGSNFTLKIRSTKLEDSAMYFCAGGGTGANVLTFGAGSRLTVL.

The chain recombines TRBV7-9 with TRBJ1-1, with 8 nucleotides matching TRBD1. Germline CDR1 and CDR2: SEHNR and FQNEAQ (reference sequence). This CDR3 region has 16 residues. The V and J ends lost 5 bases and 6 bases, in that order; junction bases with no gene match: 14. The DNA of the CDR3 is TGTGCCAGCAGCCCAGAGCGTGGGGGACAGGTGGCTGAAGCTTTCTTT. This encodes CASSPERGGQVAEAFF. Based on the CDR3 plus reference TRBV7-9 and TRBJ1-1, the full variable domain is DTGVSQNPRHKITKRGQNVTFRCDPISEHNRLYWYRQTLGQGPEFLTYFQNEAQLEKSRLLSDRFSAERPKGSFSTLEIQRTEQGDSAMYLCASSPERGGQVAEAFFGQGTRLTVV.

This clonotype was counted between two and nine times. This sequence joins TRBV5-1 and TRBJ2-2; D unclear. Germline CDR1 is SGHRS and CDR2 is YFSETQ. Trimming removed 6 bases at V and 2 bases at J, with 17 bases between. CDR3 size: 16 residues. The DNA of the CDR3 is TGCGCCAGCAACCCCCAGTCTTACGCTAACACCGGGGAGCTGTTTTTT. It is translated as CASNPQSYANTGELFF.

At least ten counts were recorded for this clonotype. The gene calls are TRBV5-1 and TRBJ2-1, with 7 positions matching TRBD2. CDR3 length: 18 amino acids. Germline V gene data show CDR1 as SGHRS and CDR2 as YFSETQ. The V gene end was trimmed by 2 bases and the J gene end by 0 bases; junction bases not matched to a gene: 11. CDR3 DNA sequence: TGCGCCAGCAGCTTATATCCGGGACTAACAAGCTCCTACAATGAGCAGTTCTTC. Amino acid sequence: CASSLYPGLTSSYNEQFF.

This clonotype was counted many times. The chain recombines TRBV5-1 with TRBJ2-7, with 8 bases matching TRBD1. The trim removed 2 bases at V and 3 bases at J, leaving 7 bases unmatched. In germline, CDR1 is SGHRS, CDR2 YFSETQ. This CDR3 has 15 residues. The CDR3 sequence is CASSFTPTGVYEQYF. In nucleotides, the CDR3 is TGCGCCAGCAGCTTCACCCCGACAGGGGTCTACGAGCAGTACTTC.

This clonotype appeared many times. V usage is TRBV24-1 and J usage is TRBJ2-1; 12 bases line up with TRBD2. Germline loops: CDR1 KGHDR, CDR2 SFDVKD. This CDR3 has 16 amino acids. The trim removed 3 bases at V and 8 bases at J, leaving 7 bases unmatched. The CDR3 protein is CATSDRLAGVSHEQFF. The CDR3 nucleotides are TGTGCCACCAGTGATCGACTAGCGGGAGTGTCACATGAGCAGTTCTTC.

This clonotype came up many times. V gene TRBV3-1 combines with J gene TRBJ2-4; no clear D. The CDR3 is 15 amino acids. V dropped 0 bases and J dropped 7 bases, with 13 bases sitting between them. Germline V lookup: CDR1 LGHDT, CDR2 YNNKEL (reference sequence). The CDR3 reads CASSQDSRRGNIQYF. The CDR3 coding sequence is TGTGCCAGCAGCCAAGATTCTAGACGTGGGAACATTCAGTACTTC.

In its sample, this clonotype was seen many times. CDR3 protein: CASSPGVTSYEQYF. In nucleotides, the CDR3 is TGTGCCAGCAGCCCCGGGGTAACCTCCTACGAGCAGTACTTC. The rearrangement uses TRBV3-1 and TRBJ2-7; the D gene is possibly TRBD2 (5 bases). Germline assignment: CDR1 LGHDT and CDR2 YNNKEL (reference sequence). This CDR3 has 14 residues. Trimming cost V 4 bases and J 0 bases, with 10 bases left between them.

This clonotype was recorded many times. This sequence joins TRBV30 and TRBJ1-1; D might be TRBD1 (5 bases). The CDR3 has 13 amino acids. Trimming removed 3 bases from V and 8 bases from J, with 16 bases in between. Germline loops: CDR1 GTSNPN, CDR2 SVGIG (reference sequence). The CDR3: CAWRLKPGAEAFF. In DNA form, the CDR3 reads TGTGCCTGGAGGTTAAAGCCCGGGGCCGAAGCTTTCTTT.

A remark on this clonotype: This may come from a read error, since a much larger clone is one base off. The chain combines TRBV20-1 with TRBJ2-3, with D possibly matching TRBD1 (5 bases). This CDR3 has 12 residues. Germline CDR1 and CDR2: DFQATT and SNEGSKA (reference sequence). CDR3 nucleotides: TGCAGTGCTGGAGATCAGGGAGATACGCAGTATTTT. Protein sequence: CSAGDQGDTQYF.

This clonotype was observed at least ten times. The chain uses TRBV20-1 and TRBJ2-7; 11 nucleotides line up with TRBD2. This CDR3 spans 15 amino acids. Germline assignment: CDR1 DFQATT and CDR2 SNEGSKA (reference sequence). J gave up 5 bases and V 0 bases, and 6 bases lay outside the gene matches. Here the CDR3 DNA reads TGCAGTGCTAGAGATAGCACTAGCGGGAGTCACGAGCAGTACTTC. This codes for CSARDSTSGSHEQYF.

This clonotype was detected ten times or more. The gene calls are TRBV28 and TRBJ2-7; D is unresolved. The CDR3 length is 12 residues. CDR1 is MDHEN, CDR2 SYDVKM, per germline. Trimming took off 2 bases at V and 7 bases at J, with 9 bases between the two ends. The CDR3 sequence is CASSLLGREQYF. Here the CDR3 DNA reads TGTGCCAGCAGTTTACTAGGCCGAGAGCAGTACTTC.

This clonotype was seen many times. The chain has TRBV28 and TRBJ2-1; D may be TRBD2 (5 bases). Deletions cut 4 bases from V and 5 bases from J, with 12 bases between. The CDR3 loop spans 14 amino acids. Germline lookup yields CDR1 MDHEN and CDR2 SYDVKM. The CDR3 protein is CASSSDGVHNEQFF. CDR3 in DNA: TGTGCCAGCAGTTCTGACGGGGTGCACAATGAGCAGTTCTTC. Based on the CDR3 plus reference TRBV28 and TRBJ2-1, the full variable domain is DVKVTQSSRYLVKRTGEKVFLECVQDMDHENMFWYRQDPGLGLRLIYFSYDVKMKEKGDIPEGYSVSREKKERFSLILESASTNQTSMYLCASSSDGVHNEQFFGPGTRLTVL.

This chain uses TRBV10-3 with TRBJ2-2; tentatively, D is TRBD1 (6 bases). V was shortened by 4 bases and J by 3 bases, with 9 bases between the two germline ends. The CDR3 sequence is 14 residues long. Germline V gene lookup returns CDR1 ENHRY and CDR2 SYGVKD. The DNA for the CDR3 is TGTGCCATCAGTGGCCCAGGGGACACCGGGGAGCTGTTTTTT. This translates into CAISGPGDTGELFF.

This chain connects TRBV5-1 to TRBJ1-2, with TRBD1 matching over 9 bases. There are 13 residues in the CDR3. Germline V gives CDR1 SGHRS, CDR2 YFSETQ. V lost 2 bases to trimming and J lost 6 bases; unmatched junction nucleotides: 2. The CDR3 is CASSFGTGNGYTF. CDR3 in DNA: TGCGCCAGCAGCTTTGGGACAGGGAATGGCTACACCTTC. Together with reference TRBV5-1 and TRBJ1-2, the CDR3 gives the full variable domain: KAGVTQTPRYLIKTRGQQVTLSCSPISGHRSVSWYQQTPGQGLQFLFEYFSETQRNKGNFPGRFSGRQFSNSRSEMNVSTLELGDSALYLCASSFGTGNGYTFGSGTRLTVV.